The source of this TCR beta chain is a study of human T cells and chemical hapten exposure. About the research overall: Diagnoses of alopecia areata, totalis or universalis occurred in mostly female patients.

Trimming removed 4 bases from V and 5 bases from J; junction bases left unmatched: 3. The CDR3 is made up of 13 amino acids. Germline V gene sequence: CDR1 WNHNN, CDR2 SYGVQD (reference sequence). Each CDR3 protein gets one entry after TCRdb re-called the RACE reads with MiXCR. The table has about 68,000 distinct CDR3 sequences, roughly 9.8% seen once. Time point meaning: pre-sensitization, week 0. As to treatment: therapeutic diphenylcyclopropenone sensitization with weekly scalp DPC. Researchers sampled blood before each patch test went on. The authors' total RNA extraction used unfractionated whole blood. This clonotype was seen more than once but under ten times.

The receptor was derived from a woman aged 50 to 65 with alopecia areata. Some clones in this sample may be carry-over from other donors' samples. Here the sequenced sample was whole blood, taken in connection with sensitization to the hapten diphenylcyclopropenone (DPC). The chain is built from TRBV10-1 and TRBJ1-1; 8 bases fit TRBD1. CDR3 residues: CASSGTGMTEAFF. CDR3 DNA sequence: TGCGCCAGCAGTGGGACAGGGATGACTGAAGCTTTCTTT.